One and the same sample provided the 28 T cell receptor beta chains below, sequenced in a study of PD-L1 blockade in urothelial cancer. Clones were read by immunoSEQ multiplex PCR, and TCRdb kept only the in-frame ones, dropping some. There are about 130,000 clones in the sample; roughly 82% occur only once, and 2% to 3% lies in the top ten. The time point denotes: peripheral blood 6 weeks after treatment start. Sample: PBMCs, taken around atezolizumab (anti-PD-L1) treatment. These receptors were taken from a man between 50 and 59 years old with urothelial cancer.

This clone was found a few times. V and J are TRBV28 and TRBJ2-4; 8 bases line up with TRBD1. The V segment lost 6 bases and the J segment 1 base; nucleotides outside the gene matches: 11. The CDR3 runs 17 residues. The germline gives CDR1 MDHEN, CDR2 SYDVKM. The CDR3 bases are TGTGCCAGCAGCCCCGGGACAGGCTATGCTGCCAAAAACATTCAGTACTTC. Translated, it gives CASSPGTGYAAKNIQYF.

J is TRBJ2-1 and V is TRBV19, with TRBD2 as a possible D gene (7 bases). Germline loops: CDR1 LNHDA, CDR2 SQIVND (reference sequence). V shed 6 bases and J shed 7 bases, with 16 bases lying between them. The CDR3 runs 14 residues. The CDR3, as DNA: TGTGCCAGTAGAAGAGGGGGGGCGGGAAATGAGCAGTTCTTC. This sequence encodes CASRRGGAGNEQFF.

The genes are TRBV27 and TRBJ1-5; no clear D gene. Trimming stripped 5 bases from V and 5 bases from J, with 13 bases between. The germline V gene encodes CDR1 MNHEY and CDR2 SMNVEV (reference sequence). This CDR3 has 14 residues. The DNA of the CDR3 is TGTGCCAGCAGTCCTAGTGGCGCATATCAGCCCCAGCATTTT. Its protein product is CASSPSGAYQPQHF.

V usage is TRBV9 and J usage is TRBJ1-2; unclear D gene. Germline V lookup: CDR1 SGDLS, CDR2 YYNGEE. This CDR3 is built from 15 residues. V gave up 0 bases and J gave up 0 bases, with 9 bases separating them. The CDR3 reads CASSVATSANYGYTF. The CDR3 DNA reads TGTGCCAGCAGCGTAGCTACCTCGGCTAACTATGGCTACACCTTC. The whole variable domain, remainder taken from reference TRBV9 and TRBJ1-2, is DSGVTQTPKHLITATGQRVTLRCSPRSGDLSVYWYQQSLDQGLQFLIQYYNGEERAKGNILERFSAQQFPDLHSELNLSSLELGDSALYFCASSVATSANYGYTFGSGTRLTVV.

The chain is built from TRBV5-1 and TRBJ2-3, with D tentatively TRBD2 (6 bases). The CDR3 runs to 16 residues. V was cut by 7 bases and J by 2 bases, with 20 bases left in between. Germline lookup yields CDR1 SGHRS and CDR2 YFSETQ. The CDR3 spells CASGPQPGLATDTQYF. CDR3 sequence (DNA): TGCGCCAGCGGACCCCAACCGGGACTGGCCACAGATACGCAGTATTTT. The full variable domain, with the rest looked up from reference TRBV5-1 and TRBJ2-3, is KAGVTQTPRYLIKTRGQQVTLSCSPISGHRSVSWYQQTPGQGLQFLFEYFSETQRNKGNFPGRFSGRQFSNSRSEMNVSTLELGDSALYLCASGPQPGLATDTQYFGPGTRLTVL.

The chain recombines TRBV18 with TRBJ2-3; TRBD2 matches at 7 bases. Germline values: CDR1 KGHSH, CDR2 LQKENI. V lost 2 bases to trimming and J lost 4 bases; unmatched junction nucleotides: 0. The CDR3 sequence is 13 residues long. The CDR3 loop reads CASSPAGADTQYF. CDR3 DNA: TGTGCCAGCTCACCAGCGGGAGCAGATACGCAGTATTTT.

The chain combines TRBV5-4 with TRBJ2-1; D is possibly TRBD2 (7 bases). Per the germline V gene, CDR1 is SGHNT and CDR2 is YYREEE (reference sequence). This CDR3 spans 17 amino acids. V shed 4 bases and J shed 3 bases, with 20 bases lying between them. For the CDR3, the DNA is TGTGCCAGCAGCCCCCCGGGGGGACAAGCTGGCTACAATGAGCAGTTCTTC. It yields the protein CASSPPGGQAGYNEQFF.

This sequence joins TRBV7-6 and TRBJ2-4; TRBD2 aligns across 8 bases. With 5 bases clipped from V and 3 bases from J, the junction kept 6 bases outside the gene matches. Germline CDR1 SGHVS, CDR2 FNYEAQ. The CDR3 has 15 amino acids. The CDR3 region has the DNA TGTGCCAGCAGCCCGGGAGGGCGCGGCAAAAACATTCAGTACTTC. Translation: CASSPGGRGKNIQYF. The whole variable domain, remainder taken from reference TRBV7-6 and TRBJ2-4, is GAGVSQSPRYKVTKRGQDVALRCDPISGHVSLYWYRQALGQGPEFLTYFNYEAQQDKSGLPNDRFSAERPEGSISTLTIQRTEQRDSAMYRCASSPGGRGKNIQYFGAGTRLSVL.

This clone was counted once. The CDR3 here is CASSLDGRKQETQYF. CDR3 DNA: TGTGCCAGCAGCTTAGACGGGAGGAAACAAGAGACCCAGTACTTC. The chain uses TRBV11-2 and TRBJ2-5, with 7 bases lining up with TRBD2. The CDR3 sequence is 15 residues long. Germline loops: CDR1 SGHAT, CDR2 FQNNGV. V was clipped by 0 bases and J by 2 bases; unmatched bases: 3.

The chain combines TRBV7-3 with TRBJ2-3, with 13 bases that match TRBD2. Germline CDR1 and CDR2: SGHTA and FQGTGA. This CDR3 contains 17 residues. The V and J ends lost 4 bases and 2 bases, in that order; junction bases with no gene match: 6. The CDR3 reads CASSSTGTSGNTDTQYF. The CDR3 nucleotides are TGTGCCAGCAGCTCAACCGGGACTAGCGGGAACACAGATACGCAGTATTTT.

This sequence joins TRBV5-4 and TRBJ2-7; 7 nucleotides match TRBD1. V dropped 4 bases and J dropped 9; count of bases not matched to a gene: 13. This CDR3 is 14 amino acids long. Per the germline V gene, CDR1 is SGHNT and CDR2 is YYREEE (reference sequence). In DNA, the CDR3 is TGTGCCAGCAGCCCCGGGACAGCTAAACTCGTGCAGTACTTC. The encoded protein is CASSPGTAKLVQYF.

The chain uses TRBV7-9 and TRBJ2-2, with unresolved D. Germline CDR1 reads SEHNR; CDR2 reads FQNEAQ (reference sequence). The length of the CDR3 is 14 residues. V gave up 4 bases and J gave up 2 bases, with 8 bases separating them. DNA for the CDR3: TGTGCCAGCAGCTCACGAGGAAACACCGGGGAGCTGTTTTTT. It is translated as CASSSRGNTGELFF.

The chain couples TRBV4-2 to TRBJ2-2; 9 positions agree with TRBD2. Losses at the gene ends were 1 base for V and 8 bases for J; bases not matched to a gene: 8. This CDR3 spans 16 amino acids. Germline values: CDR1 LGHNA, CDR2 YNFKEQ. The CDR3 sequence is CASSQAAGGTLGELFF. CDR3 coding DNA: TGTGCCAGCAGCCAAGCTGCGGGAGGGACCTTGGGGGAGCTGTTTTTT.

The chain has TRBV5-1 and TRBJ1-1; 7 bases are shared with TRBD1. The germline CDR1 and CDR2 sequences are SGHRS and YFSETQ. The CDR3 contains 15 residues. With 4 bases clipped from V and 7 bases from J, the junction kept 13 bases outside the gene matches. As DNA, the CDR3 is TGCGCCAGCAGCGCAATAGGGCAGGGGGTTGGTGAAGCTTTCTTT. Its protein product is CASSAIGQGVGEAFF.

The chain joins TRBV29-1 to TRBJ2-7; no reliable D call. The V gene's germline CDR1 is SQVTM and CDR2 ANQGSEA. Trimming removed 2 bases at V and 2 bases at J, with 10 bases between. This CDR3 has 13 residues. The CDR3 loop is CSVEFQKPYEQYF. CDR3 nucleotide sequence: TGCAGCGTTGAATTCCAGAAACCCTACGAGCAGTACTTC.

The chain is built from TRBV29-1 and TRBJ2-1; 11 bases fit TRBD2. This CDR3 is built from 14 residues. V lost 6 bases to trimming and J lost 6 bases; unmatched junction nucleotides: 7. Germline CDR1 is SQVTM and CDR2 is ANQGSEA. The DNA of the CDR3 is TGCAGCGTAGCCCCGGGACTAGCGGTCAATGAGCAGTTCTTC. As protein: CSVAPGLAVNEQFF.

This chain joins TRBV27 and TRBJ2-7; tentative D call: TRBD1 (5 bases). V was pared by 0 bases and J by 2 bases, with 8 bases between. The germline V gene encodes CDR1 MNHEY and CDR2 SMNVEV (reference sequence). The CDR3 has 14 amino acids. The CDR3 DNA sequence: TGTGCCAGCAGTTTATCAACAGGAACCTACGAGCAGTACTTC. Its translation: CASSLSTGTYEQYF.

The chain has TRBV10-3 and TRBJ2-1; 8 bases match TRBD1. Germline loops: CDR1 ENHRY, CDR2 SYGVKD. The CDR3 has 16 residues. The J segment lost 5 bases and the V segment lost 6 bases, leaving 12 bases of the junction unmatched. CDR3 protein: CAIRTSAGQGDNEQFF. CDR3 nucleotides: TGTGCCATCAGGACCTCGGCCGGACAGGGTGACAATGAGCAGTTCTTC.

The V call is TRBV28, the J call TRBJ1-1; D remains ambiguous. Germline loops: CDR1 MDHEN, CDR2 SYDVKM. The CDR3 has 14 residues. V was pared by 3 bases and J by 1 base, with 9 bases between. The CDR3 DNA follows: TGTGCCAGCAGTTTCTCCCCCCGGAACACTGAAGCTTTCTTT. Translated: CASSFSPRNTEAFF. The variable domain in full, with the rest retrieved from reference TRBV28 and TRBJ1-1, is DVKVTQSSRYLVKRTGEKVFLECVQDMDHENMFWYRQDPGLGLRLIYFSYDVKMKEKGDIPEGYSVSREKKERFSLILESASTNQTSMYLCASSFSPRNTEAFFGQGTRLTVV.

This chain links TRBV6-5 with TRBJ2-3, with TRBD2 matching 8 bases. The V segment lost 6 bases and the J segment 1 base; nucleotides outside the gene matches: 6. CDR1 and CDR2 (germline): MNHEY, SVGAGI. The CDR3 extends over 15 amino acids. The CDR3 reads CASSWKTSGTDTQYF. CDR3 DNA sequence: TGTGCCAGCAGCTGGAAGACTAGCGGCACAGATACGCAGTATTTT.

The chain couples TRBV28 to TRBJ1-2; 10 bases fit TRBD1. The V segment lost 6 bases and the J segment 6 bases; nucleotides outside the gene matches: 4. The CDR3 covers 13 residues. The V gene's germline CDR1 is MDHEN and CDR2 SYDVKM. The CDR3 bases are TGTGCCAGCAGAGACAGGGGGCGGAATGGCTACACCTTC. Amino acid sequence: CASRDRGRNGYTF.

This clone was counted a single time. The DNA of the CDR3 is TGTGCCAGCAGCCCCGGACAGGGATCTTACAATGAGCAGTTCTTC. This gives the protein CASSPGQGSYNEQFF. This rearrangement joins TRBV7-2 to TRBJ2-1; 8 nucleotides line up with TRBD1. The length of the CDR3 is 15 residues. The germline gives CDR1 SGHTA, CDR2 FQGNSA. V was clipped by 5 bases and J by 4 bases; unmatched bases: 7.

Here the CDR3 DNA reads TGTGCCAGCAGTCCATTTGGGGGGGATACGCAGTATTTT. This sequence encodes CASSPFGGDTQYF. The chain employs TRBV27 and TRBJ2-3, with D perhaps TRBD2 (6 bases). With 5 bases removed from V and 6 bases from J, the gap between germline ends came to 12 bases. Germline lookup yields CDR1 MNHEY and CDR2 SMNVEV (reference sequence). The CDR3 extends over 13 amino acids.

J is TRBJ2-7 and V is TRBV11-2; D may be TRBD1 (5 bases). The CDR3 covers 15 residues. Germline CDR1 is SGHAT and CDR2 is FQNNGV. Between the trimmed V and J ends, which lost 4 bases and 7 bases, there was a span of 20 bases. CDR3 in amino acids: CASSSVGGRVREQYF. The CDR3 DNA is TGTGCCAGCAGCTCGGTGGGCGGCAGGGTCAGGGAGCAGTACTTC.

The sample holds a few counts of this clone. The CDR3, as DNA: TGTGCCAGTAGTAGGCCGGGGACTGACTATGGCTACACCTTC. Translated: CASSRPGTDYGYTF. The rearrangement joins TRBV19 to TRBJ1-2; a possible D gene is TRBD1 (5 bases). V was shortened by 4 bases and J by 3 bases, with 12 bases between the two germline ends. This CDR3 has 14 residues. Germline loops: CDR1 LNHDA, CDR2 SQIVND (reference sequence). The whole variable domain, remainder taken from reference TRBV19 and TRBJ1-2, is DGGITQSPKYLFRKEGQNVTLSCEQNLNHDAMYWYRQDPGQGLRLIYYSQIVNDFQKGDIAEGYSVSREKKESFPLTVTSAQKNPTAFYLCASSRPGTDYGYTFGSGTRLTVV.

The chain employs TRBV5-4 and TRBJ2-7; 11 nucleotides align to TRBD2. Germline values: CDR1 SGHNT, CDR2 YYREEE (reference sequence). CDR3 length: 14 amino acids. The V and J ends lost 7 bases and 3 bases, in that order; junction bases with no gene match: 6. The CDR3 is CASSLAGVVYEQYF. CDR3 DNA sequence: TGTGCCAGCTCACTAGCGGGAGTTGTCTACGAGCAGTACTTC.

This sequence joins TRBV27 and TRBJ1-2, with TRBD1 identical over 10 bases. The CDR3 covers 14 residues. V lost 9 bases to trimming and J lost 7 bases; unmatched junction nucleotides: 11. CDR1 is MNHEY, CDR2 SMNVEV, per germline (reference sequence). CDR3 loop: CASSRQGAKSGYTF. CDR3 nucleotide sequence: TGTGCCAGTAGTCGACAGGGGGCGAAGTCTGGCTACACCTTC.

V and J are TRBV6-6 and TRBJ2-7; 7 nucleotides agree with TRBD1. CDR3 length: 16 amino acids. V dropped 7 bases and J dropped 3; count of bases not matched to a gene: 15. Germline V gene lookup returns CDR1 MNHNY and CDR2 SVGAGI (reference sequence). This CDR3 reads CASTNLGQVAHYEQYF. DNA for the CDR3: TGTGCCAGCACCAATCTCGGACAGGTGGCTCACTACGAGCAGTACTTC.